A selection of T cell receptor beta chains follows, all from one sample in a study of blood T cell repertoires in COVID-19. The assay was immunoSEQ multiplex PCR, and TCRdb's table has in-frame clones only and misses some. This sample has 200,000 to 300,000 clones, with under 90% found just once. Sequencing was carried out using peripheral blood. The receptors come from a man aged 60 to 69 with acute or convalescent COVID-19. Each CDR3 is given with its conserved first and last residue. D genes are given only for firm matches.

CDR3aa	CDR3nt	v_gene	j_gene	d_gene
CASGGAGQDTPYEQYF	TGTGCTAGTGGAGGGGCGGGGCAGGACACTCCCTACGAGCAGTACTTC	TRBV12-5	TRBJ2-7	.
CASSLLGVETQYF	TGTGCCAGCAGCTTATTAGGGGTAGAGACCCAGTACTTC	TRBV7-2	TRBJ2-5	.
CASSHTGTGSANEKLFF	TGCGCCAGCAGCCATACCGGGACAGGGTCTGCTAATGAAAAACTGTTTTTT	TRBV4-3	TRBJ1-4	TRBD1
CASSQARGESSPLHF	TGCGCCAGCAGCCAAGCTAGAGGAGAGAGTTCACCCCTCCACTTT	TRBV4-1	TRBJ1-6	.
CASTPWAGGIYPKNIQYF	TGCGCCAGCACCCCTTGGGCGGGGGGGATATATCCCAAAAACATTCAGTACTTC	TRBV23-1	TRBJ2-4	TRBD2
CAISGLESSTDTQYF	TGTGCCATCAGCGGACTGGAATCTAGCACAGATACGCAGTATTTT	TRBV10-3	TRBJ2-3	.
CASSYIGLAGGRTDF	TGTGCCAGCAGTTACATCGGACTAGCGGGGGGGAGAACGGACTTC	TRBV6-5	TRBJ2-5	TRBD2
CASILGQGGSPLHF	TGTGCCAGCATCTTAGGGCAGGGCGGATCACCCCTCCACTTT	TRBV28	TRBJ1-6	.
CASIETGGLNGNTIYF	TGTGCCAGCATCGAGACAGGGGGCTTGAATGGAAACACCATATATTTT	TRBV7-9	TRBJ1-3	TRBD1
CASSPQGQGAQETQYF	TGTGCCAGCTCACCACAGGGACAGGGGGCCCAAGAGACCCAGTACTTC	TRBV18	TRBJ2-5	TRBD1
CASSDGDRGAGNTIYF	TGTGCCAGCAGTGATGGGGACAGGGGGGCTGGAAACACCATATATTTT	TRBV2	TRBJ1-3	TRBD1
CASSPGGGYEQYF	TGTGCCAGCAGCCCAGGGGGCGGGTACGAGCAGTACTTC	TRBV7-6	TRBJ2-7	TRBD1
CASSQDLGEQFF	TGCGCCAGCAGCCAAGATCTAGGTGAGCAGTTCTTC	TRBV4-1	TRBJ2-1	.
CASSLPGRGMDEQYF	TGTGCCAGCAGCTTGCCCGGCAGGGGTATGGACGAGCAGTACTTC	TRBV5-6	TRBJ2-7	.
CASSLAEPGSYEQYF	TGTGCCAGCAGCTTAGCCGAACCAGGCTCCTACGAGCAGTACTTC	TRBV7-8	TRBJ2-7	.